A selection of T cell receptor beta chains follows, all from one sample in a study of blood T cell repertoires in COVID-19. The assay was immunoSEQ multiplex PCR, and TCRdb's table has in-frame clones only and misses some. The table shows 100,000 or so clones, with around 81% occurring only once. The sample was peripheral blood. The receptors stem from a man older than 75 with acute or convalescent COVID-19. Both conserved end residues are part of each CDR3. A D gene is named only where the DNA matches it firmly. Expanded clones are given a class, and other clones once, few, many or no size at all.

v_call: TRBV11-2
d_call: -
j_call: TRBJ1-6
clone_size: -
cdr3_aa: CASSSEPVSYNSPLHF
cdr3_nt: TGTGCCAGCAGCTCCGAACCAGTTTCTTATAATTCACCCCTCCACTTT

v_call: TRBV7-2
d_call: -
j_call: TRBJ2-5
clone_size: -
cdr3_aa: CASSYPGETQYF
cdr3_nt: TGTGCCAGCAGCTATCCCGGAGAGACCCAGTACTTC

v_call: TRBV6-5
d_call: -
j_call: TRBJ2-7
clone_size: -
cdr3_aa: CASTLDSYEQYF
cdr3_nt: TGTGCCAGCACCCTGGACAGCTACGAGCAGTACTTC

v_call: TRBV5-4
d_call: -
j_call: TRBJ2-4
clone_size: -
cdr3_aa: CASSSTTGAKNIQYF
cdr3_nt: TGTGCCAGCAGCTCCACTACAGGGGCCAAAAACATTCAGTACTTC

v_call: TRBV13
d_call: TRBD1
j_call: TRBJ2-7
clone_size: -
cdr3_aa: CASSTGTVSYEQYF
cdr3_nt: TGTGCCAGCAGTACCGGGACAGTCTCCTACGAGCAGTACTTC

v_call: TRBV28
d_call: -
j_call: TRBJ2-2
clone_size: once
cdr3_aa: CASAGANTGELFF
cdr3_nt: TGTGCCAGCGCTGGGGCAAATACCGGGGAGCTGTTTTTT

v_call: TRBV3-1/TRBV3-2
d_call: TRBD2
j_call: TRBJ2-3
clone_size: once
cdr3_aa: CASSQVTRDYTDTQYF
cdr3_nt: TGTGCCAGCAGCCAAGTTACGCGGGACTACACAGATACGCAGTATTTT

v_call: TRBV6-1
d_call: -
j_call: TRBJ2-2
clone_size: -
cdr3_aa: CASREGLFNTGELFF
cdr3_nt: TGTGCCAGCAGGGAAGGACTCTTTAACACCGGGGAGCTGTTTTTT

v_call: TRBV10-1
d_call: -
j_call: TRBJ2-1
clone_size: -
cdr3_aa: CASSGSPNEQFF
cdr3_nt: TGCGCCAGCAGCGGTTCCCCCAATGAGCAGTTCTTC

v_call: TRBV11-2
d_call: TRBD1
j_call: TRBJ2-1
clone_size: -
cdr3_aa: CASSQGQVYNEQFF
cdr3_nt: TGTGCCAGCAGCCAAGGACAGGTCTACAATGAGCAGTTCTTC

v_call: TRBV5-1
d_call: -
j_call: TRBJ1-2
clone_size: once
cdr3_aa: CASSLADSFYGYTF
cdr3_nt: TGCGCCAGCAGCTTGGCGGACAGCTTCTATGGCTACACCTTC

v_call: TRBV6-1
d_call: -
j_call: TRBJ1-4
clone_size: -
cdr3_aa: CASSETASSAGANEKLFF
cdr3_nt: TGTGCCAGCAGTGAGACAGCCTCTTCAGCGGGGGCTAATGAAAAACTGTTTTTT

v_call: TRBV6-6
d_call: TRBD1
j_call: TRBJ1-4
clone_size: -
cdr3_aa: CASSPRGIATNEKLFF
cdr3_nt: TGTGCCAGCAGCCCCAGGGGGATTGCAACTAATGAAAAACTGTTTTTT

v_call: TRBV19
d_call: TRBD1
j_call: TRBJ1-2
clone_size: once
cdr3_aa: CASTTRPGQGVGYTF
cdr3_nt: TGTGCCAGTACCACTAGGCCGGGACAGGGGGTTGGCTACACCTTC

v_call: TRBV12-3/TRBV12-4
d_call: -
j_call: TRBJ1-2
clone_size: -
cdr3_aa: CASSLREGYGYTF
cdr3_nt: TGTGCCAGCAGTTTACGGGAGGGTTATGGCTACACCTTC

v_call: TRBV10-3
d_call: TRBD1
j_call: TRBJ1-4
clone_size: -
cdr3_aa: CAISESTGERREKLFF
cdr3_nt: TGTGCCATCAGTGAGTCGACAGGGGAGAGAAGGGAAAAACTGTTTTTT

v_call: TRBV7-3
d_call: -
j_call: TRBJ2-7
clone_size: once
cdr3_aa: CASSFSVSEQYF
cdr3_nt: TGTGCCAGCAGCTTTTCGGTTTCCGAGCAGTACTTC

v_call: TRBV10-2
d_call: TRBD2
j_call: TRBJ2-1
clone_size: -
cdr3_aa: CASRGLAGVDNEQFF
cdr3_nt: TGCGCCAGCAGGGGACTAGCGGGAGTAGACAATGAGCAGTTCTTC

v_call: TRBV30
d_call: TRBD1
j_call: TRBJ1-3
clone_size: -
cdr3_aa: CAWSATGAGNTIYF
cdr3_nt: TGTGCCTGGAGTGCCACAGGGGCCGGAAACACCATATATTTT

v_call: TRBV2
d_call: -
j_call: TRBJ1-1
clone_size: -
cdr3_aa: CASNFSPDTEAFF
cdr3_nt: TGTGCCAGTAATTTTTCCCCCGACACTGAAGCTTTCTTT

v_call: TRBV2
d_call: -
j_call: TRBJ2-7
clone_size: few
cdr3_aa: CASSSDSVYEQYF
cdr3_nt: TGTGCCAGCAGTTCTGACAGCGTCTACGAGCAGTACTTC

v_call: TRBV5-4
d_call: TRBD2
j_call: TRBJ2-3
clone_size: -
cdr3_aa: CASSGGAQREDPGTQYF
cdr3_nt: TGTGCCAGCAGCGGGGGGGCTCAGCGGGAGGACCCGGGGACGCAGTATTTT

v_call: TRBV11-2
d_call: -
j_call: TRBJ1-3
clone_size: -
cdr3_aa: CASSAITGPSGNTIYF
cdr3_nt: TGTGCCAGCAGCGCGATCACAGGGCCCTCTGGAAACACCATATATTTT

v_call: TRBV7-9
d_call: -
j_call: TRBJ1-6
clone_size: medium-sized
cdr3_aa: CASSRDGSPLHF
cdr3_nt: TGTGCCAGCAGCCGGGATGGTTCACCCCTCCACTTT

v_call: TRBV19
d_call: TRBD1
j_call: TRBJ2-3
clone_size: -
cdr3_aa: CASSTRTGSTDTQYF
cdr3_nt: TGTGCCAGTAGTACAAGGACAGGGAGCACAGATACGCAGTATTTT

v_call: TRBV27
d_call: -
j_call: TRBJ1-1
clone_size: -
cdr3_aa: CASSVGGTTNPEAFF
cdr3_nt: TGTGCCAGCAGCGTGGGGGGGACCACAAACCCTGAAGCTTTCTTT

v_call: TRBV18
d_call: -
j_call: TRBJ2-3
clone_size: -
cdr3_aa: CASSPPSSARGTDTQYF
cdr3_nt: TGTGCCAGCTCACCACCCTCTTCGGCGAGGGGCACAGATACGCAGTATTTT

v_call: TRBV5-6
d_call: -
j_call: TRBJ1-5
clone_size: few
cdr3_aa: CASSFRRANQPQHF
cdr3_nt: TGTGCCAGCAGCTTTCGCAGGGCTAATCAGCCCCAGCATTTT

v_call: TRBV7-9
d_call: TRBD1
j_call: TRBJ2-1
clone_size: -
cdr3_aa: CAEVQTGNNEQFF
cdr3_nt: TGTGCCGAGGTCCAGACAGGGAACAATGAGCAGTTCTTC

v_call: TRBV2
d_call: -
j_call: TRBJ1-4
clone_size: -
cdr3_aa: CASRQGANEKLFF
cdr3_nt: TGTGCCAGCAGGCAAGGGGCTAATGAAAAACTGTTTTTT

v_call: TRBV28
d_call: TRBD1
j_call: TRBJ1-4
clone_size: -
cdr3_aa: CASSLGVGGGGKLFF
cdr3_nt: TGTGCCAGCAGTTTAGGAGTAGGGGGCGGTGGAAAACTGTTTTTT

v_call: TRBV5-1
d_call: TRBD2
j_call: TRBJ2-7
clone_size: few
cdr3_aa: CASSVLPGGEQYF
cdr3_nt: TGCGCCAGCAGTGTCCTCCCCGGGGGGGAGCAGTACTTC

v_call: TRBV7-9
d_call: TRBD1
j_call: TRBJ2-2
clone_size: once
cdr3_aa: CASSPSRQGIGELFF
cdr3_nt: TGTGCCAGCAGCCCCTCCCGACAGGGTATCGGGGAGCTGTTTTTT

v_call: TRBV30
d_call: TRBD2
j_call: TRBJ2-2
clone_size: -
cdr3_aa: CAWTGLAGLTGELFF
cdr3_nt: TGTGCCTGGACGGGACTAGCGGGACTCACCGGGGAACTGTTTTTT

v_call: TRBV19
d_call: TRBD1
j_call: TRBJ1-1
clone_size: once
cdr3_aa: CASSTPQQGFAEAFF
cdr3_nt: TGTGCCAGTAGTACCCCCCAACAGGGGTTCGCTGAAGCTTTCTTT

v_call: TRBV28
d_call: TRBD1
j_call: TRBJ1-2
clone_size: -
cdr3_aa: CASTDRANYGYTF
cdr3_nt: TGTGCCAGCACAGACAGGGCCAACTATGGCTACACCTTC

v_call: TRBV30
d_call: -
j_call: TRBJ1-1
clone_size: -
cdr3_aa: CARNREGNTEAFF
cdr3_nt: TGTGCCCGCAACCGAGAGGGGAACACTGAAGCTTTCTTT

v_call: TRBV4-1
d_call: TRBD2
j_call: TRBJ2-7
clone_size: -
cdr3_aa: CASSQGTSDYYEQYF
cdr3_nt: TGCGCCAGCAGCCAGGGGACTAGCGACTACTACGAGCAGTACTTC